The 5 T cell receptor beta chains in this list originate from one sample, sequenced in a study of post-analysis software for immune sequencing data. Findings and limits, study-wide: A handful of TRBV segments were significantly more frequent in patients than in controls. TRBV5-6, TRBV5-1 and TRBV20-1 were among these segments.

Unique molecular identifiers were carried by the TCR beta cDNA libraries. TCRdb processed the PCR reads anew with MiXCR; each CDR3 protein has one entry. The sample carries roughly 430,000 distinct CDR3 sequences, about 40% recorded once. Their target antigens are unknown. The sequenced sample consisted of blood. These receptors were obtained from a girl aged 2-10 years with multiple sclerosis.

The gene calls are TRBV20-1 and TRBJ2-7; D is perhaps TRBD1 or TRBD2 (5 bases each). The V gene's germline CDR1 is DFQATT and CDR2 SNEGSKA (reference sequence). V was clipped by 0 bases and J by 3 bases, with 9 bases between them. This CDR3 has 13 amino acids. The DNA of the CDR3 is TGCAGTGCTAGAGAGGCAGGGAGCTACGAGCAGTACTTC. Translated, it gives CSAREAGSYEQYF.

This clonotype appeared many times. Here the CDR3 reads CASSYGYGYTF. Written as DNA, the CDR3 is TGTGCCAGCAGTTACGGCTATGGCTACACCTTC. The chain has TRBV6-5 and TRBJ1-2; D is ambiguous. V dropped 2 bases and J dropped 4 bases, with 2 bases sitting between them. CDR3 length equals 11 residues. Germline values: CDR1 MNHEY, CDR2 SVGAGI.

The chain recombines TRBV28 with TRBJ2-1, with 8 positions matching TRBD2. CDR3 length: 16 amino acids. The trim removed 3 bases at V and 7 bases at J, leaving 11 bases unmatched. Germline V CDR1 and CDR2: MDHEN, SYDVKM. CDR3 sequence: CASSFVGTRGLNEQFF. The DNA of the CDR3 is TGTGCCAGCAGTTTTGTAGGGACTAGAGGCTTGAATGAGCAGTTCTTC.

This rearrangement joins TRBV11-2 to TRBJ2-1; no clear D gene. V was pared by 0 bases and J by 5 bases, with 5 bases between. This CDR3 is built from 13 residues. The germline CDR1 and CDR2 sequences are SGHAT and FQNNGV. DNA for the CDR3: TGTGCCAGCAGCTTAGATCGAAACAATGAGCAGTTCTTC. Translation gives CASSLDRNNEQFF.

In DNA, the CDR3 is TGTGCCAGCTCACCAACCGGGACTCCGTATAACCAAGAGACCCAGTACTTC. Its translation: CASSPTGTPYNQETQYF. This chain uses TRBV18 with TRBJ2-5; D is possibly TRBD2 (6 bases). The V end lost 2 bases, the J end lost 0 bases, and 16 bases lay between the germline ends. The CDR3 has 17 residues. Germline V gene data show CDR1 as KGHSH and CDR2 as LQKENI.